The T cell receptor beta chain described here comes from a study of T cells in Graves' hyperthyroidism and ophthalmopathy. To note about this clonotype: Its specificity is not known.

Findings and caveats of the study: In the blood, most expanded thyroid clonotypes above 0.001 appeared as well.

The source material, RNA transcripts, was used to amplify TCR beta CDR3 regions. The HTBI primer set served for first-round RT-PCR of the TCR CDR3. Via MiXCR, TCRdb re-called the multiplex PCR reads, giving one row per CDR3 protein. The sample has hundreds of thousands of distinct CDR3 sequences, approximately 15% seen once; the top ten hold 20% to 25%. Lactation, pregnancy, other autoimmune disease or uncontrolled infection excluded patients. Diagnoses used clinical symptoms, serum thyroxine and TRAb, thyroid ultrasound and orbital computed tomography. Germline lookup yields CDR1 SGHDN and CDR2 FVKESK. The CDR3 loop spans 14 amino acids. V lost 1 base and J 4 bases, leaving 10 bases between the germline ends.

Input material: blood. The rearrangement links TRBV14 to TRBJ2-5, with D perhaps matching TRBD2 (5 bases). This TCR was recovered from a woman under 40 with Graves' hyperthyroidism. CDR3 residues: CASSQAMAGETQYF. The CDR3 coding sequence is TGTGCCAGCAGCCAAGCAATGGCGGGAGAGACCCAGTACTTC.